These T cell receptor beta chains were read from a single sample in a study of human T cells and chemical hapten exposure. Each CDR3 protein gets one entry after TCRdb re-called the RACE reads with MiXCR. The sample lists about 380,000 distinct CDR3 sequences, more than 5% occurring once. The sample consisted of whole blood, taken in connection with sensitization to the hapten diphenylcyclopropenone (DPC). The receptors shown here come from a woman aged 18-29 years with alopecia areata. Some clones in this sample may be carry-over from other donors' samples. Each CDR3 is given with its conserved first and last residue. Fields, in order: V gene, J gene, clone size, CDR3 protein. Clone size appears in some rows only: once, few, many, or a class for an expanded clone.

TRBV5-1	TRBJ2-5	few	CASSWQGIHQETQYF
TRBV7-9	TRBJ2-4	.	CASSSGGSLAKNIQYF
TRBV3-1	TRBJ2-5	.	CASSQRVAGKETQYF
TRBV25-1	TRBJ1-1	few	CASSGGPGKAFF
TRBV12-3/TRBV12-4	TRBJ2-1	many	CASSFSGAYNEQFF
TRBV27	TRBJ1-2	.	CASSSRDTPSPNYGYTF
TRBV28	TRBJ2-3	many	CASHAMSGGVTDTQYF
TRBV18	TRBJ1-5	many	CASSPLGRGNNQPQHF
TRBV3-1	TRBJ2-5	few	CASSPSSQGETQYF
TRBV5-1	TRBJ2-3	few	CASSPGGGDTITDTQYF
TRBV7-2	TRBJ2-6	few	CASSLVLSGANVLTF
TRBV6-6	TRBJ2-1	many	CASGTGVYNEQFF
TRBV14	TRBJ1-2	few	CASSLGADWGYGYTF
TRBV3-1	TRBJ2-3	.	CASSQIPDTQYF
TRBV27	TRBJ2-3	.	CASRRLAADTQYF
TRBV4-3	TRBJ2-3	.	CASSHVIAGGPGDTQYF
TRBV7-2	TRBJ1-5	.	CASSPGQRQQPQHF
TRBV12-3/TRBV12-4	TRBJ1-1	many	CASSPSEAAEAFF